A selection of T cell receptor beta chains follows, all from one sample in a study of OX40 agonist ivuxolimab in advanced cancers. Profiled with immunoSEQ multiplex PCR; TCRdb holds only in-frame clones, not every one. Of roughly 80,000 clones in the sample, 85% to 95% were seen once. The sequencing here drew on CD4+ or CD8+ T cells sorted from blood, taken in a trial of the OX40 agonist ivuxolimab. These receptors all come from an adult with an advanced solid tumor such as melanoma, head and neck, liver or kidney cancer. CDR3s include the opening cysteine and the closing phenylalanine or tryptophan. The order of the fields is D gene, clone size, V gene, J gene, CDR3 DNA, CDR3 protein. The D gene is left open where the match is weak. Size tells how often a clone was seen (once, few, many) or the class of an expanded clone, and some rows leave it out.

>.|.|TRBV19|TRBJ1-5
TGTGCCAGTAGTAGCCTCCTAGACAGCAGCAATCAGCCCCAGCATTTT
CASSSLLDSSNQPQHF
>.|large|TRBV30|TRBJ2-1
TGTGCCTGGCGAAGGGGGGAGAATGAGCAGTTCTTC
CAWRRGENEQFF
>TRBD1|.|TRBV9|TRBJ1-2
TGTGCCAGCAGCGTAAACCGGGACAGGGGGCGTAGCGGAGGAGGGTGGAATTATGGCTACACCTTC
CASSVNRDRGRSGGGWNYGYTF
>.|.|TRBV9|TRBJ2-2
TGTGCCAGCAGCGCTCGGGGCACCGGGGAGCTGTTTTTT
CASSARGTGELFF
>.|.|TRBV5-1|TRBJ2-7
TGCGCCAGCAGCTTGGGGTTATTTTACGAGCAGTACTTC
CASSLGLFYEQYF
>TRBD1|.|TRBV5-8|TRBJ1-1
TGTGCCAGCAGCATAGGGACAGGGCTGGAGAACACTGAAGCTTTCTTT
CASSIGTGLENTEAFF
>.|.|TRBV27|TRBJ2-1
TGTGCCAGCAGTTTATACCGAAATGGCAATGAGCAGTTCTTC
CASSLYRNGNEQFF
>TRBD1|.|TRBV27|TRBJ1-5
TGTGCCAGCAGTCCCAGGGGGGAAAATCAGCCCCAGCATTTT
CASSPRGENQPQHF
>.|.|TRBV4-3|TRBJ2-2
TGCGCCAGCAGCCAAGTAGGAGACACCGGGGAGCTGTTTTTT
CASSQVGDTGELFF
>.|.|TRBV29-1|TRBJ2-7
TGCAGCGTTGTTAGGGGCTCCGCCTACGAGCAGTACTTC
CSVVRGSAYEQYF
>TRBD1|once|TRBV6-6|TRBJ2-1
TGTGCCAGCAGTTACTCGGGACAGGGGTACAATGAGCAGTTCTTC
CASSYSGQGYNEQFF
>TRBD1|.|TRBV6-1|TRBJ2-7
TGTGCCAGCAGGGACAGGGCAGGGGAGCAGTACTTC
CASRDRAGEQYF
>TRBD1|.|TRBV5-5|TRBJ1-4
TGTGCCAGTACCCCACAGGGGGCGCGGTCTAATGAAAAACTGTTTTTT
CASTPQGARSNEKLFF
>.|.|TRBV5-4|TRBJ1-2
TGTGCCAGCAGTCCCGACACGTCCTATGGCTACACCTTC
CASSPDTSYGYTF
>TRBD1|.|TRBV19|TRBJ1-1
TGTGCCAGTACCCCGACAGGGAGGGGAATAGCTTTCTTT
CASTPTGRGIAFF
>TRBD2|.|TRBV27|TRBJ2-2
TGTGCCAGCAGATCTATAGCGGGGGGGGACACCGGGGAGCTGTTTTTT
CASRSIAGGDTGELFF
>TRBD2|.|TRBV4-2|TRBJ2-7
TGTGCCAGCAGCCAAGATTCAGGACCTTTTATCGGCGGGAGGCCCTCCTACGAGCAGTACTTC
CASSQDSGPFIGGRPSYEQYF
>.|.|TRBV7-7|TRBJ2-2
TGTGCTAGCAGCCCGCGTGTGGACAGCGTATACACCGGGGAGCTGTTTTTT
CASSPRVDSVYTGELFF
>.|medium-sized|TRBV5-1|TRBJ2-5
TGCGCCAGCAGCCCCTGGGGAACAGGCGAAGGGGCCCAGTACTTC
CASSPWGTGEGAQYF
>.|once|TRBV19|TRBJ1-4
TGTGCCAGTACCACGGGCGTAGGAGAAAAACTGTTTTTT
CASTTGVGEKLFF
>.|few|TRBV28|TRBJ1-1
TGTGCCAGCATCCCCCCACTGAACACTGAAGCTTTCTTT
CASIPPLNTEAFF
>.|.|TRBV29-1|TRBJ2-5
TGCAGCGTCCCGGACGAAGGCGGCGAGACCCAGTACTTC
CSVPDEGGETQYF
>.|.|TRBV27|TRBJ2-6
TGTGCCAGCAAGAGGGGCGCCAACGTCCTGACTTTC
CASKRGANVLTF
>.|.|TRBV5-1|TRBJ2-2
TGCGCCAGCACCCTACGGCGGGGGCACACGAACACCGGGGAGCTGTTTTTT
CASTLRRGHTNTGELFF
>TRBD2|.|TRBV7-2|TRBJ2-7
TGTGCCAGCAGCTTCGGGTGGGCTAGCGGCTCCTACGAGCAGTACTTC
CASSFGWASGSYEQYF
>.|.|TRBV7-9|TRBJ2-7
TGTGCCAGCAGCTGGATAGCCCAGCCCTACGAGCAGTACTTC
CASSWIAQPYEQYF
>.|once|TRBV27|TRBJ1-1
TGTGCCAGCAGTTTATCCGGGGGGGCGGGTGAAGCTTTCTTT
CASSLSGGAGEAFF
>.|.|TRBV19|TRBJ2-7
TGTGCCAGTAGTATGAAGGGTCCACCAAGGGACGAGCAGTACTTC
CASSMKGPPRDEQYF
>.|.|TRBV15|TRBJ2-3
TGTGCCACCAGCAGGGGGTCCGCAGATACGCAGTATTTT
CATSRGSADTQYF
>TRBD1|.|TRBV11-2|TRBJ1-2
TGTGCCAGCAGCTATTGGGAACCTGAGACAGGGCCCTTGAGAGGCTACACCTTC
CASSYWEPETGPLRGYTF
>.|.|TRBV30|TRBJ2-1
TGTGCCTGGAGTGTCAATAGGGCCAATGAGCAGTTCTTC
CAWSVNRANEQFF
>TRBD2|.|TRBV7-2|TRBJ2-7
TGTGCCAGCAGCTTAAACGGCGGGGGATCCTACGAGCAGTACTTC
CASSLNGGGSYEQYF